The 4 T cell receptor beta chains below come from one sample, sequenced in a study of T cell responses to AZD1222 COVID-19 vaccine. The method was immunoSEQ multiplex PCR; TCRdb's version includes in-frame clones alone and lacks a portion of them. The top ten clones hold roughly a tenth of a sample with about 73,000 clones, roughly 87% of them seen once. This specimen consisted of peripheral blood, obtained 28 days after the second AZD1222 dose. The receptors derive from an adult who received the AZD1222 COVID-19 vaccine.

The chain carries TRBV4-1 and TRBJ2-7; the D is unclear. Germline V CDR1 and CDR2: MGHRA, YSYEKL. V lost 2 bases and J 5 bases, leaving 10 bases between the germline ends. The CDR3 covers 13 residues. The CDR3 is CASSQRLGNEQYF. CDR3 sequence (DNA): TGCGCCAGCAGCCAACGCCTAGGAAACGAGCAGTACTTC.

The chain links TRBV6-6 to TRBJ2-1, with 13 bases that match TRBD2. The J segment lost 4 bases and the V segment lost 5 bases, leaving 5 bases of the junction unmatched. Germline CDR1 reads MNHNY; CDR2 reads SVGAGI (reference sequence). This CDR3 contains 16 residues. CDR3 in DNA: TGTGCCAGCAGTACCGGGGGACTAGCGGGGTACAATGAGCAGTTCTTC. Its protein product is CASSTGGLAGYNEQFF.

The V and J genes are TRBV5-1 and TRBJ2-2; 9 bases are shared with TRBD1. J was trimmed by 8 bases and V by 0 bases; bases with no gene match: 8. Germline values: CDR1 SGHRS, CDR2 YFSETQ. The CDR3 runs 16 residues. CDR3 in DNA: TGCGCCAGCAGCTTGGATGGGACAGGGCCGGGTGGGGAGCTGTTTTTT. Encoded protein: CASSLDGTGPGGELFF.

This chain connects TRBV10-3 to TRBJ2-7, with 7 bases fitting TRBD2. Trimming at V came to 4 bases and at J to 3 bases, leaving 0 bases not matched to a gene. The CDR3 consists of 12 residues. Per the germline V gene, CDR1 is ENHRY and CDR2 is SYGVKD. The CDR3 DNA reads as TGTGCCATCAGTGGGGGGGGCTACGAGCAGTACTTC. Encoded protein: CAISGGGYEQYF.